This T cell receptor beta chain was identified in a study of T cell responses to AZD1222 COVID-19 vaccine. Concerning this clone itself: Antigen: not known.

Assay: immunoSEQ multiplex PCR; the TCRdb copy retains only in-frame clones and omits some. The sample has 130,000 or so clones, roughly 86% seen once. Germline lookup yields CDR1 ENHRY and CDR2 SYGVKD. V was pared by 9 bases and J by 10 bases, with 19 bases between. The CDR3 runs 13 residues. Study conclusions and caveats: Just six AZD1222 recipients were seropositive at baseline. The sample set comprised mostly white British donors with more females, and clonal diversity was possibly underestimated. CD4 TCRs linked to vaccination spanned spike, dominating at 160-218 and 743-854.

This specimen was peripheral blood, taken 28 days after the second AZD1222 dose. This sequence joins TRBV10-3 and TRBJ2-1; D possibly uses TRBD1 or TRBD2 (6 bases each). The TCR comes from an adult who received the AZD1222 COVID-19 vaccine. CDR3 amino acids: CAIGRGADTEQFF. In DNA form, the CDR3 reads TGTGCCATAGGTAGGGGGGCGGATACAGAGCAGTTCTTC.